This T cell receptor beta chain was obtained from a study of long-term antiretroviral therapy in people with HIV. CDR3 length: 17 amino acids. Germline V lookup: CDR1 SGDLS, CDR2 YYNGEE. V dropped 0 bases and J dropped 3; count of bases not matched to a gene: 9. Running of the v3.0 immunoSEQ assay took place at survey level. This table comes from immunoSEQ multiplex PCR, and its TCRdb copy is limited to in-frame clones, with some not included. The sample includes about 25,000 clones, 88% of them seen just once. This clonotype was sampled from a man aged 25 to 40 with HIV. This chain connects TRBV9 to TRBJ1-1; 9 nucleotides agree with TRBD1. The sequenced sample was unsorted PBMCs, obtained about 4.5 years after starting antiretroviral therapy. The CDR3 bases are TGTGCCAGCAGCGTAGACCCCACAGGGGGCGCGTACACTGAAGCTTTCTTT. This translates into CASSVDPTGGAYTEAFF.